This T cell receptor beta chain came from a study of blood T cell repertoires in COVID-19. Study information: Acute and convalescent COVID-19 samples came from the United States, Italy and Spain. In each case, the material was cDNA or gDNA derived from T cells, B-cell-depleted T cells, or PBMCs.

TCRdb keeps only in-frame clones here, not all; method: immunoSEQ multiplex PCR. The table records hundreds of thousands of clones, around 87% of them present only once. V was cut by 4 bases and J by 5 bases, with 12 bases left in between. This CDR3 is built from 13 residues. Looked up from germline, CDR1 is SGHRS and CDR2 is YFSETQ. What was sequenced was PBMCs or T cells enriched from blood (not recorded which). The genes are TRBV5-1 and TRBJ1-1, with D maybe TRBD1 (6 bases). This TCR derives from a woman under 30 with acute COVID-19. The CDR3 DNA reads as TGCGCCAGCAGCCCTCGGACAGATACTGAAGCTTTCTTT. Its translation: CASSPRTDTEAFF.